Presented here are 9 T cell receptor beta chains from one specimen sequenced in a study of T cells after yellow fever vaccination. TCRdb analysed the 5' RACE reads with MiXCR anew, one entry per CDR3 protein. The sample carries 450,000 to 550,000 distinct CDR3 sequences, roughly 21% recorded once. Sample: PBMCs, taken 15 days after the yellow fever booster vaccination. These receptors were collected from a man aged 30 to 39 who received the YFV17D yellow fever vaccine.

This clonotype has at least ten counts. The rearrangement joins TRBV5-1 to TRBJ2-3; D perhaps matches TRBD1 (5 bases). V lost 2 bases and J lost 0, with 13 bases in between. Germline loops: CDR1 SGHRS, CDR2 YFSETQ. The CDR3 is 16 residues long. CDR3 residues: CASSFGTGPSTDTQYF. DNA of the CDR3: TGCGCCAGCAGCTTCGGTACAGGACCAAGCACAGATACGCAGTATTTT. The full variable domain, in which reference TRBV5-1 and TRBJ2-3 provide the parts outside the CDR3, is KAGVTQTPRYLIKTRGQQVTLSCSPISGHRSVSWYQQTPGQGLQFLFEYFSETQRNKGNFPGRFSGRQFSNSRSEMNVSTLELGDSALYLCASSFGTGPSTDTQYFGPGTRLTVL.

This clonotype came up a few times. The V and J genes are TRBV5-1 and TRBJ2-7; TRBD2 agrees at 8 bases. Germline V gene lookup returns CDR1 SGHRS and CDR2 YFSETQ. Unmatched junction bases numbered 9, after V lost 4 bases and J lost 0 bases. The CDR3 is 16 amino acids. The CDR3 reads CASSSSSGLSSYEQYF. CDR3 in DNA: TGCGCCAGCAGCAGCTCTAGCGGGCTGAGCTCCTACGAGCAGTACTTC.

At least ten counts were recorded for this clonotype. The chain couples TRBV7-8 to TRBJ2-7, with D unresolved. The CDR3 sequence is 12 residues long. V was cut by 3 bases and J by 4 bases, with 7 bases left in between. The germline V gene encodes CDR1 SGHVS and CDR2 FQNEAQ. The CDR3 reads CASSFVEYEQYF. CDR3 DNA: TGTGCCAGCAGCTTTGTGGAGTACGAGCAGTACTTC.

Comments on this clonotype: A much larger clonotype is one base distant, so this may be a read error. V is TRBV7-2 and J is TRBJ2-1; the D gene is possibly TRBD1 (5 bases). V gave up 1 base and J gave up 6 bases, with 7 bases separating them. Germline lookup yields CDR1 SGHTA and CDR2 FQGNSA. This CDR3 region has 13 residues. The CDR3 DNA follows: TGTGCCAGCAGCTTAGGGCAGGGCAATGAGCAGTTCTTC. Translating gives CASSLGQGNEQFF. Full variable domain (remainder filled in from reference TRBV7-2 and TRBJ2-1): GAGVSQSPSNKVTEKGKDVELRCDPISGHTALYWYRQSLGQGLEFLIYFQGNSAPDKSGLPSDRFSAERTGGSVSTLTIQRTQQEDSAVYLCASSLGQGNEQFFGPGTRLTVL.

The V call is TRBV12-3 or TRBV12-4, the J call TRBJ2-1, with 10 bases identical to TRBD1. J lost 9 bases, V lost 6 bases, and 17 bases had no gene match. This CDR3 contains 17 residues. CDR3 DNA sequence: TGTGCCAGCAGCCCTCTCGCGGGGACAGGGGTAGGGTTTGAGCAGTTCTTC. The encoded protein is CASSPLAGTGVGFEQFF.

In this sample, this clonotype turned up a few times. V is TRBV18 and J is TRBJ1-2; 7 nucleotides match TRBD1. J gave up 1 base and V 3 bases, and 8 bases lay outside the gene matches. Looked up from germline, CDR1 is KGHSH and CDR2 is LQKENI. This CDR3 comprises 16 residues. DNA for the CDR3: TGTGCCAGCTCACCCGGGACAGCTCTTTTTAACTATGGCTACACCTTC. Residues: CASSPGTALFNYGYTF. The complete variable domain, with remaining parts taken from reference TRBV18 and TRBJ1-2, reads NAGVMQNPRHLVRRRGQEARLRCSPMKGHSHVYWYRQLPEEGLKFMVYLQKENIIDESGMPKERFSAEFPKEGPSILRIQQVVRGDSAAYFCASSPGTALFNYGYTFGSGTRLTVV.

V gene TRBV20-1 combines with J gene TRBJ2-5, with TRBD2 matching 12 bases. The CDR3 is 18 amino acids. In germline, CDR1 is DFQATT, CDR2 SNEGSKA (reference sequence). V dropped 3 bases and J dropped 2; count of bases not matched to a gene: 13. CDR3 in DNA: TGCAGTGCTAGGGTTGGACTAGCGGGATTGGGAAAACAAGAGACCCAGTACTTC. Its translation is CSARVGLAGLGKQETQYF.

This chain connects TRBV7-8 to TRBJ2-1, with a tentative D call TRBD1 (5 bases). The CDR3 sequence is 15 residues long. Germline V lookup: CDR1 SGHVS, CDR2 FQNEAQ. V lost 5 bases, J lost 0 bases, and 11 bases lay in between. The CDR3 nucleotides read TGTGCCAGCAGCCAGCAGGGATTCTCCTACAATGAGCAGTTCTTC. Translating it yields CASSQQGFSYNEQFF. Combining the CDR3 with reference TRBV7-8 and TRBJ2-1 gives the whole variable domain GAGVSQSPRYKVAKRGQDVALRCDPISGHVSLFWYQQALGQGPEFLTYFQNEAQLDKSGLPSDRFFAERPEGSVSTLKIQRTQQEDSAVYLCASSQQGFSYNEQFFGPGTRLTVL.

This clonotype has just a few counts. The rearrangement links TRBV10-3 to TRBJ2-7, with 10 positions matching TRBD2. CDR1 ENHRY and CDR2 SYGVKD come from the germline V gene. The CDR3 loop spans 14 amino acids. V shed 5 bases and J 6 bases; nucleotides not matched to a gene: 7. The CDR3 DNA is TGTGCCATCAGTCAGCGGGAGGGCCTGGTCGAGCAGTACTTC. This sequence encodes CAISQREGLVEQYF.